The 12 T cell receptor beta chains below were found in one sample sequenced in a study of CD8+ T cells in alopecia areata. Treatment given: oral pan-JAK inhibitor, 5-10 mg twice daily. cDNA serving as the sequencing template came from extracted, reverse transcribed RNA. The repertoire was sequenced with immunoSEQ multiplex PCR; TCRdb's copy has only in-frame clones and lacks some. The sample lists fewer than 250,000 clones, 35% to 40% occurring once. The specimen comprised CD4+ T cells sorted from blood, sampled between weeks 30 and 35, from a patient treated with tofacitinib. The receptors here all came from a human donor with alopecia areata.

J is TRBJ2-7 and V is TRBV6-5, with unresolved D. V dropped 5 bases and J dropped 4 bases, with 18 bases sitting between them. The germline V gene encodes CDR1 MNHEY and CDR2 SVGAGI. The length of the CDR3 is 15 residues. CDR3 region: CASSIPESAIYEQYF. CDR3 coding DNA: TGTGCCAGCAGTATTCCCGAGTCAGCTATTTACGAGCAGTACTTC.

This clone showed up just a few times. The rearrangement links TRBV18 to TRBJ2-7, with TRBD1 matching over 8 bases. Per the germline V gene, CDR1 is KGHSH and CDR2 is LQKENI. The length of the CDR3 is 13 residues. Unmatched junction bases numbered 8, after V lost 6 bases and J lost 7 bases. CDR3 nucleotides: TGTGCCAGCTCCTCCGGGACAGGAAAGGAGCAGTACTTC. It specifies CASSSGTGKEQYF.

The sample holds a few counts of this clone. This sequence joins TRBV20-1 and TRBJ1-1; D not resolved. V lost 4 bases, J lost 5 bases, and 8 bases lay in between. The CDR3 is 11 amino acids. Germline V lookup: CDR1 DFQATT, CDR2 SNEGSKA (reference sequence). CDR3 in DNA: TGCAGTGCTAAGGACGGAACTGAAGCTTTCTTT. This gives the protein CSAKDGTEAFF.

This clone showed up just a few times. This chain links TRBV4-1 with TRBJ2-5; 8 bases are a match to TRBD2. Germline CDR1 reads MGHRA; CDR2 reads YSYEKL. V dropped 1 base and J dropped 5; count of bases not matched to a gene: 6. This CDR3 spans 15 amino acids. This CDR3 is CASSQVGGRSETQYF. CDR3 in DNA: TGCGCCAGCAGCCAAGTGGGCGGGAGGAGTGAGACCCAGTACTTC.

V and J are TRBV7-3 and TRBJ2-5, with D hard to call. Germline assignment: CDR1 SGHTA and CDR2 FQGTGA. The CDR3 extends over 11 amino acids. Trimming took off 9 bases at V and 0 bases at J, with 5 bases between the two ends. The CDR3 coding sequence is TGTGCCAGGATGTACCAAGAGACCCAGTACTTC. This translates into CARMYQETQYF.

Written as DNA, the CDR3 is TGCGCCAGCAGCTGGGGGCGCCAGGGGGCGCCGGGGGCTGAAGCTTTCTTT. This translates into CASSWGRQGAPGAEAFF. V and J are TRBV5-1 and TRBJ1-1; TRBD1 agrees at 8 bases. This CDR3 comprises 17 residues. V shed 3 bases, J shed 6 bases, and the junction held 16 bases outside the gene matches. Germline CDR1 is SGHRS and CDR2 is YFSETQ.

The chain has TRBV2 and TRBJ2-1; 7 bases map to TRBD1. The CDR3 loop spans 13 amino acids. Germline loops: CDR1 SNHLY, CDR2 FYNNEI. With V trimmed by 5 bases and J by 4 bases, 2 bases remained unmatched. The CDR3 loop reads CASSKQGYNEQFF. The CDR3 bases are TGTGCCAGCAGTAAACAGGGGTACAATGAGCAGTTCTTC.

The genes are TRBV27 and TRBJ2-6, with D unresolved. CDR1 is MNHEY, CDR2 SMNVEV, per germline (reference sequence). Trimming removed 6 bases from V and 1 base from J, with 10 bases in between. The CDR3 runs to 15 residues. CDR3 region: CASSTGLSGANVLTF. CDR3 sequence (DNA): TGTGCCAGCAGCACGGGTCTTTCTGGGGCCAACGTCCTGACTTTC.

This chain uses TRBV10-3 with TRBJ1-5; D not certain. V lost 4 bases and J lost 4, with 5 bases in between. CDR3 size: 12 residues. Germline V gives CDR1 ENHRY, CDR2 SYGVKD. CDR3 coding DNA: TGTGCCATCAGTGTAGGGAATCAGCCCCAGCATTTT. It specifies CAISVGNQPQHF.

V and J are TRBV30 and TRBJ1-1; D unresolved. The CDR3 has 15 amino acids. V dropped 8 bases and J dropped 0 bases, with 19 bases sitting between them. CDR1 is GTSNPN and CDR2 is SVGIG in the germline V gene (reference sequence). This CDR3 reads CAGKRTVDMNTEAFF. The CDR3 DNA reads as TGTGCCGGAAAACGGACCGTGGATATGAACACTGAAGCTTTCTTT. Together with reference TRBV30 and TRBJ1-1, the CDR3 gives the full variable domain: SQTIHQWPATLVQPVGSPLSLECTVEGTSNPNLYWYRQAAGRGLQLLFYSVGIGQISSEVPQNLSASRPQDRQFILSSKKLLLSDSGFYLCAGKRTVDMNTEAFFGQGTRLTVV.

The rearrangement joins TRBV6-5 to TRBJ2-3; no clear D. V was shortened by 0 bases and J by 1 base, with 11 bases between the two germline ends. The CDR3 consists of 16 residues. Looked up from germline, CDR1 is MNHEY and CDR2 is SVGAGI. The CDR3 loop reads CASSYSTELRTDTQYF. The CDR3 DNA reads TGTGCCAGCAGTTACTCTACAGAACTCCGCACAGATACGCAGTATTTT.

This chain links TRBV5-1 with TRBJ1-1, with D possibly matching TRBD1 (5 bases). The CDR3 runs to 15 residues. Germline V lookup: CDR1 SGHRS, CDR2 YFSETQ. Trimming removed 4 bases from V and 3 bases from J, with 16 bases in between. CDR3 residues: CASSPGGGKDTEAFF. As DNA, the CDR3 is TGCGCCAGCAGCCCCGGCGGGGGTAAGGACACTGAAGCTTTCTTT.